This T cell receptor (beta chain) was documented in a study of graft-versus-host responses after intestinal transplantation. Across the study: Multivisceral, liver-intestinal, or isolated intestinal transplants were performed in recipients. Uniformly, recipients were administered anti-thymocyte globulin induction with subsequent tacrolimus and steroids for roughly three years.

Sequencing used immunoSEQ multiplex PCR; TCRdb keeps in-frame clones, though not all of them. The table includes 15,000 to 20,000 clones, over 70% detected once. V lost 0 bases to trimming and J lost 5 bases; unmatched junction nucleotides: 4. The CDR3 contains 15 residues. Germline V gene sequence: CDR1 MGHRA, CDR2 YSYEKL. Notes on the study in general: GvH clones detected in recipient marrow included some appearing first in ileum or blood.

This clone was detected only a few times. Antigen specificity is unknown. The sequencing used PBMCs, collected 14 days after transplant. The chain couples TRBV4-1 to TRBJ2-5, with 9 bases that match TRBD1. This sequence originates from a human patient who received an intestinal transplant, so some T cells may come from the graft donor. The CDR3 loop is CASSQDGTGPETQYF. CDR3 DNA: TGCGCCAGCAGCCAAGATGGGACAGGGCCGGAGACCCAGTACTTC.